One and the same sample provided the 14 T cell receptor beta chains below, sequenced in a study of shared clonotypes between healthy human individuals. Positive CCR7 selection of CD45RO-negative cells yielded the naive CD8 cells, and terminally differentiated effector memory CD45RA+ cells were excluded. Repertoires were generated with immunoSEQ multiplex PCR, while TCRdb's copy carries only in-frame clones and drops some. The repertoire includes 1.5 million to 2.5 million clones, approximately 95% of them detected once, and around 1.2% sits in the top ten. The source material was naive CD8+ T cells sorted from blood. These TCRs come from a man younger than 35 in good health.

The chain couples TRBV13 to TRBJ2-3; TRBD2 matches at 9 bases. Germline V lookup: CDR1 PRHDT, CDR2 FYEKMQ (reference sequence). V was clipped by 1 base and J by 3 bases; unmatched bases: 5. The CDR3 runs to 16 residues. CDR3 coding DNA: TGTGCCAGCAGCTTAGACGGCGGGGGGGCGACAGATACGCAGTATTTT. Translated: CASSLDGGGATDTQYF.

With respect to this clone: Other DNA variants within this sample encode the same CDR3. This chain joins TRBV9 and TRBJ2-7; D may be TRBD1 (6 bases). The CDR3 has 13 residues. Germline CDR1 reads SGDLS; CDR2 reads YYNGEE. V shed 4 bases and J shed 4 bases, with 12 bases lying between them. The CDR3 spells CASSPGQEYEQYF. In DNA, the CDR3 is TGTGCCAGCAGCCCGGGACAAGAATACGAGCAGTACTTC.

The chain employs TRBV21-1 and TRBJ2-3; TRBD1 reflects the table's D call only, with no check against the DNA. TRBV21-1 is a listed pseudogene. The CDR3 runs 16 residues. The CDR3 sequence is CASSKRAGGGTDTQYF. DNA for the CDR3: TGTGCCAGCAGCAAAAGGGCAGGGGGCGGCACAGATACGCAGTATTTT.

V gene TRBV4-1 combines with J gene TRBJ2-7, with D possibly being TRBD2 (5 bases). Germline lookup yields CDR1 MGHRA and CDR2 YSYEKL. The CDR3 covers 12 residues. The V end lost 8 bases, the J end lost 1 base, and 9 bases lay between the germline ends. This CDR3 reads CASRGDSYEQYF. CDR3 in DNA: TGCGCCAGCCGGGGTGATTCCTACGAGCAGTACTTC.

The V gene is TRBV6-5, the J gene TRBJ2-1; the match to TRBD1 covers 7 bases. Germline CDR1 MNHEY, CDR2 SVGAGI. Trimming at V came to 4 bases and at J to 5 bases, leaving 11 bases not matched to a gene. CDR3 length: 16 amino acids. The DNA of the CDR3 is TGTGCCAGCAGTTCCCCCGGGACAGCGCCCGACAATGAGCAGTTCTTC. Translation gives CASSSPGTAPDNEQFF.

This clone was recorded once. The chain has TRBV9 and TRBJ2-7; TRBD2 is a possible D gene (5 bases). Germline CDR1 is SGDLS and CDR2 is YYNGEE. The length of the CDR3 is 15 residues. Between the trimmed V and J ends, which lost 0 bases and 2 bases, there was a span of 12 bases. Written as DNA, the CDR3 is TGTGCCAGCAGCGTAGATGACTACATTACCTACGAGCAGTACTTC. It encodes CASSVDDYITYEQYF.

The chain uses TRBV10-3 and TRBJ2-5, with 8 bases aligning to TRBD1. This CDR3 is 16 amino acids long. Germline CDR1 reads ENHRY; CDR2 reads SYGVKD. Trimming cost V 3 bases and J 2 bases; bases outside gene matches: 8. The CDR3 reads CAISDWDRPLQETQYF. CDR3 in DNA: TGTGCCATCAGTGATTGGGACAGGCCACTTCAAGAGACCCAGTACTTC.

J is TRBJ2-7 and V is TRBV5-3; D is undetermined. TRBV5-3 is assigned to the ORF class and has an uncertain function. This CDR3 contains 14 residues. V gave up 0 bases and J gave up 0 bases, with 7 bases separating them. In DNA, the CDR3 is TGTGCCAGAAGCTTGGGGTTTCTCTCCTACGAGCAGTACTTC. Its translation: CARSLGFLSYEQYF.

The J gene is TRBJ1-6, the V gene TRBV18, with unresolved D. The ends were cut back, 3 bases at V and 5 bases at J, with 5 bases in the middle. Germline V gives CDR1 KGHSH, CDR2 LQKENI. The CDR3 length is 13 residues. The CDR3 coding sequence is TGTGCCAGCTCACCCCAGGATAATTCACCCCTCCACTTT. Residues: CASSPQDNSPLHF.

CDR3 residues: CASSVLAGGEYNEQFF. As DNA, the CDR3 is TGTGCCAGCAGTGTACTAGCGGGAGGGGAATACAATGAGCAGTTCTTC. This rearrangement joins TRBV2 to TRBJ2-1; 13 bases are shared with TRBD2. Trimming took 4 bases from V and 4 from J; bases not matched to a gene: 4. This CDR3 is built from 16 residues. Germline CDR1 reads SNHLY; CDR2 reads FYNNEI. Drawing the rest from reference TRBV2 and TRBJ2-1, the complete variable domain is EPEVTQTPSHQVTQMGQEVILRCVPISNHLYFYWYRQILGQKVEFLVSFYNNEISEKSEIFDDQFSVERPDGSNFTLKIRSTKLEDSAMYFCASSVLAGGEYNEQFFGPGTRLTVL.

V usage is TRBV4-3 and J usage is TRBJ1-1; 7 bases are shared with TRBD1. Trimming took 1 base from V and 5 from J; bases not matched to a gene: 7. The CDR3 totals 15 residues. Germline V gene lookup returns CDR1 LGHNA and CDR2 YSLEER. DNA of the CDR3: TGCGCCAGCAGCCAAGCCGACAGGGAGGAGACTGAAGCTTTCTTT. It specifies CASSQADREETEAFF.

The V call is TRBV30, the J call TRBJ2-7, with D uncertain. V was clipped by 1 base and J by 7 bases, with 11 bases between them. This CDR3 spans 12 amino acids. Germline lookup yields CDR1 GTSNPN and CDR2 SVGIG (reference sequence). CDR3 in amino acids: CAWSEAAREQYF. CDR3 bases: TGTGCCTGGAGTGAGGCGGCTCGGGAGCAGTACTTC. Variable domain in full (rest from reference TRBV30 and TRBJ2-7): SQTIHQWPATLVQPVGSPLSLECTVEGTSNPNLYWYRQAAGRGLQLLFYSVGIGQISSEVPQNLSASRPQDRQFILSSKKLLLSDSGFYLCAWSEAAREQYFGPGTRLTVT.

The gene calls are TRBV19 and TRBJ2-7; a possible D gene is TRBD1 (5 bases). The CDR3 covers 14 residues. From germline, CDR1 is LNHDA and CDR2 SQIVND (reference sequence). The ends were cut back, 3 bases at V and 3 bases at J, with 12 bases in the middle. CDR3 amino acids: CASSISRQGYEQYF. The CDR3 DNA reads TGTGCCAGTAGTATTTCGCGGCAGGGCTACGAGCAGTACTTC.

The chain carries TRBV14 and TRBJ2-3, with D uncertain. The CDR3 totals 16 residues. Germline values: CDR1 SGHDN, CDR2 FVKESK. V gave up 1 base and J gave up 2 bases, with 13 bases separating them. CDR3 DNA: TGTGCCAGCAGCCAAGGGGTTTCGGAGTTCACAGATACGCAGTATTTT. This gives the protein CASSQGVSEFTDTQYF. Full variable domain (outside the CDR3, taken from reference TRBV14 and TRBJ2-3): EAGVTQFPSHSVIEKGQTVTLRCDPISGHDNLYWYRRVMGKEIKFLLHFVKESKQDESGMPNNRFLAERTGGTYSTLKVQPAELEDSGVYFCASSQGVSEFTDTQYFGPGTRLTVL.